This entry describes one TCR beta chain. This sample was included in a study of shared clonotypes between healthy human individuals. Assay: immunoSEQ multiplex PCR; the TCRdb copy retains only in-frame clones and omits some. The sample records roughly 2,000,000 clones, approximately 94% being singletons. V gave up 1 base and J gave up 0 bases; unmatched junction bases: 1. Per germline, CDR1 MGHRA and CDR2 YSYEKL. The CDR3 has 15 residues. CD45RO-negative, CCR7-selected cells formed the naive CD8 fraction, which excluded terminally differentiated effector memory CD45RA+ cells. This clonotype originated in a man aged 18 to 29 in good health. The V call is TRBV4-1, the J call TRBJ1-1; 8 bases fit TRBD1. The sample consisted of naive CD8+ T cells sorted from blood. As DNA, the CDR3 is TGCGCCAGCAGCCAAGCGACAGGGGTGAACACTGAAGCTTTCTTT. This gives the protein CASSQATGVNTEAFF.